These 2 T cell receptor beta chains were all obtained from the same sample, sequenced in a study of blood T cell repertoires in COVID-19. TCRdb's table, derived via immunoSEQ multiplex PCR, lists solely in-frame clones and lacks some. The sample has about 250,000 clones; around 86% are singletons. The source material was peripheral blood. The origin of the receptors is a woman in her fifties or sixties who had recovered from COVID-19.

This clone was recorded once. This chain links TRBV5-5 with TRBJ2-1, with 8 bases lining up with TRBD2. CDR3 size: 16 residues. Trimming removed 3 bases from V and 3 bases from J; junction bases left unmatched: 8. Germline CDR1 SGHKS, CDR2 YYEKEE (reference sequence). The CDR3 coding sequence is TGTGCCAGCAGCTCCCTAGGGGCGGGGGGCTACAATGAGCAGTTCTTC. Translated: CASSSLGAGGYNEQFF.

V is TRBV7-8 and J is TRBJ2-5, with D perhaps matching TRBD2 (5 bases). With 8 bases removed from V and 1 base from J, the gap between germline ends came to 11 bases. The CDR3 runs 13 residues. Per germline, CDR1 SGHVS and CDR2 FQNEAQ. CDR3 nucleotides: TGTGCCAGCTCCCTACGGGGCCAAGAGACCCAGTACTTC. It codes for CASSLRGQETQYF.